A selection of T cell receptor beta chains follows, all from one sample in a study of blood T cell repertoires in COVID-19. Some clones are missing from TCRdb's copy, which holds only in-frame ones; the method was immunoSEQ multiplex PCR. The sample gives 390,000 or so clones, around nine tenths of which show up once; approximately 9.3% is in the top ten. Input material: PBMCs or T cells enriched from blood (not recorded which). The origin of the receptors is a woman aged 45-60 years who had recovered from COVID-19. CDR3s include the opening cysteine and the closing phenylalanine or tryptophan. The D gene is left open where the match is weak. Expanded clones are given a class, and other clones once, few, many or no size at all.

V gene: TRBV5-1
J gene: TRBJ1-1
D gene: -
clone size: -
CDR3 protein: CASTLGGTEAFF
CDR3 DNA: TGCGCCAGCACCCTGGGGGGCACTGAAGCTTTCTTT

V gene: TRBV5-1
J gene: TRBJ1-4
D gene: TRBD1
clone size: -
CDR3 protein: CASSTQGDNEKLFF
CDR3 DNA: TGCGCCAGCAGTACACAGGGGGACAATGAAAAACTGTTTTTT

V gene: TRBV7-6
J gene: TRBJ2-3
D gene: -
clone size: -
CDR3 protein: CASANGGTDTQYF
CDR3 DNA: TGTGCCAGCGCGAACGGTGGCACAGATACGCAGTATTTT

V gene: TRBV28
J gene: TRBJ1-5
D gene: TRBD1
clone size: -
CDR3 protein: CASRSGTGSLSNQPQHF
CDR3 DNA: TGTGCCAGCAGGTCCGGGACAGGGAGCCTAAGCAATCAGCCCCAGCATTTT

V gene: TRBV7-2
J gene: TRBJ2-7
D gene: -
clone size: -
CDR3 protein: CASSLELREQYF
CDR3 DNA: TGTGCCAGCAGCTTAGAGCTCAGGGAGCAGTACTTC

V gene: TRBV7-9
J gene: TRBJ1-3
D gene: TRBD1
clone size: -
CDR3 protein: CASRGTGTGNTIYF
CDR3 DNA: TGTGCCAGCAGGGGGACAGGGACTGGAAACACCATATATTTT

V gene: TRBV3-1/TRBV3-2
J gene: TRBJ1-2
D gene: -
clone size: -
CDR3 protein: CASSQGAGLNYGYTF
CDR3 DNA: TGTGCCAGCAGCCAAGGGGCCGGATTAAACTATGGCTACACCTTC

V gene: TRBV19
J gene: TRBJ2-1
D gene: TRBD2
clone size: -
CDR3 protein: CASSRDYPSVEQFF
CDR3 DNA: TGTGCCAGTAGTCGGGACTACCCTTCCGTTGAGCAGTTCTTC

V gene: TRBV3-1/TRBV3-2
J gene: TRBJ1-5
D gene: TRBD1
clone size: few
CDR3 protein: CASSHPSIPGQNFTAENQPQHF
CDR3 DNA: TGTGCCAGCAGCCATCCCAGTATTCCGGGACAGAATTTTACAGCCGAGAATCAGCCCCAGCATTTT

V gene: TRBV14
J gene: TRBJ2-3
D gene: -
clone size: many
CDR3 protein: CASSHFQGTDTQYF
CDR3 DNA: TGTGCCAGCAGCCATTTTCAGGGCACAGATACGCAGTATTTT

V gene: TRBV5-1
J gene: TRBJ2-2
D gene: TRBD1
clone size: -
CDR3 protein: CASSRGQGNTGELFF
CDR3 DNA: TGCGCCAGCAGCCGGGGACAGGGGAACACCGGGGAGCTGTTTTTT

V gene: TRBV7-2
J gene: TRBJ1-1
D gene: -
clone size: -
CDR3 protein: CASSLGRERMNTEAFF
CDR3 DNA: TGTGCCAGCAGCTTAGGCAGGGAAAGAATGAACACTGAAGCTTTCTTT

V gene: TRBV24-1
J gene: TRBJ2-3
D gene: TRBD1
clone size: -
CDR3 protein: CATSDMDRGLRDTQYF
CDR3 DNA: TGTGCCACCAGTGATATGGACAGGGGGCTTAGAGATACGCAGTATTTT

V gene: TRBV7-2
J gene: TRBJ2-3
D gene: TRBD2
clone size: -
CDR3 protein: CASRFGLGQDTQYF
CDR3 DNA: TGTGCCAGCAGGTTTGGACTAGGCCAAGATACGCAGTATTTT

V gene: TRBV6-2/TRBV6-3
J gene: TRBJ2-2
D gene: -
clone size: -
CDR3 protein: CASSGLSLGTGELFF
CDR3 DNA: TGTGCCAGCAGTGGGCTATCACTAGGCACCGGGGAGCTGTTTTTT

V gene: TRBV19
J gene: TRBJ1-1
D gene: -
clone size: -
CDR3 protein: CASSIVGGRRTEAFF
CDR3 DNA: TGTGCCAGTAGTATAGTCGGAGGGAGGAGGACTGAAGCTTTCTTT

V gene: TRBV6-1
J gene: TRBJ2-3
D gene: -
clone size: -
CDR3 protein: CASSDPGRDTQYF
CDR3 DNA: TGTGCCAGCAGTGACCCAGGGCGGGATACGCAGTATTTT

V gene: TRBV15
J gene: TRBJ1-5
D gene: -
clone size: -
CDR3 protein: CATSRAGENWINQPQHF
CDR3 DNA: TGTGCCACCAGCAGAGCCGGAGAGAATTGGATAAATCAGCCCCAGCATTTT

V gene: TRBV7-8
J gene: TRBJ1-1
D gene: -
clone size: once
CDR3 protein: CASSLRRGNTEAFF
CDR3 DNA: TGTGCCAGCAGCTTAAGGAGAGGAAACACTGAAGCTTTCTTT

V gene: TRBV3-1/TRBV3-2
J gene: TRBJ2-4
D gene: TRBD1
clone size: once
CDR3 protein: CASSRGTEECF
CDR3 DNA: TGTGCCAGCAGCCGAGGGACAGAGGAGTGCTTC

V gene: TRBV28
J gene: TRBJ1-2
D gene: TRBD1
clone size: once
CDR3 protein: CASSLRTGTGYGYTF
CDR3 DNA: TGTGCCAGCAGTTTAAGGACAGGGACGGGCTATGGCTACACCTTC

V gene: TRBV28
J gene: TRBJ2-4
D gene: TRBD1
clone size: -
CDR3 protein: CASTSTVQGAMQYF
CDR3 DNA: TGTGCCAGCACCTCTACTGTACAGGGGGCTATGCAGTACTTC

V gene: TRBV28
J gene: TRBJ2-7
D gene: -
clone size: -
CDR3 protein: CASSLGAWGYEQYF
CDR3 DNA: TGTGCCAGCAGTTTGGGAGCTTGGGGCTACGAGCAGTACTTC

V gene: TRBV5-1
J gene: TRBJ2-1
D gene: -
clone size: -
CDR3 protein: CASNNGVDNEQFF
CDR3 DNA: TGCGCCAGCAACAACGGGGTAGACAATGAGCAGTTCTTC

V gene: TRBV18
J gene: TRBJ1-2
D gene: -
clone size: -
CDR3 protein: CASSLTQGFYGYTF
CDR3 DNA: TGTGCCAGCTCACTTACACAGGGATTCTATGGCTACACCTTC

V gene: TRBV27
J gene: TRBJ1-5
D gene: -
clone size: once
CDR3 protein: CASSSTSDGLPNQPQHF
CDR3 DNA: TGTGCCAGCAGTTCGACCTCCGACGGACTCCCGAATCAGCCCCAGCATTTT

V gene: TRBV28
J gene: TRBJ1-1
D gene: -
clone size: once
CDR3 protein: CASSPRIRGQEAFF
CDR3 DNA: TGTGCCAGCAGTCCCAGGATCAGGGGACAAGAAGCTTTCTTT

V gene: TRBV2
J gene: TRBJ2-7
D gene: -
clone size: few
CDR3 protein: CASSLAGYEQYF
CDR3 DNA: TGTGCCAGCAGTCTTGCAGGGTACGAGCAGTACTTC

V gene: TRBV27
J gene: TRBJ1-6
D gene: -
clone size: -
CDR3 protein: CASSLTPTGRTINSPLHF
CDR3 DNA: TGTGCCAGCAGCCTAACTCCTACAGGGCGAACAATTAATTCACCCCTCCACTTT

V gene: TRBV9
J gene: TRBJ2-7
D gene: -
clone size: few
CDR3 protein: CASSDNYEQYF
CDR3 DNA: TGTGCCAGCAGCGATAACTACGAGCAGTACTTC

V gene: TRBV30
J gene: TRBJ1-1
D gene: -
clone size: -
CDR3 protein: CAWSAQGNTEAFF
CDR3 DNA: TGTGCCTGGAGTGCTCAGGGAAACACTGAAGCTTTCTTT

V gene: TRBV27
J gene: TRBJ2-1
D gene: TRBD1
clone size: -
CDR3 protein: CASSLYPSGQGWDNEQFF
CDR3 DNA: TGTGCCAGCAGTTTATACCCGTCAGGACAGGGTTGGGACAATGAGCAGTTCTTC

V gene: TRBV4-1
J gene: TRBJ1-5
D gene: -
clone size: -
CDR3 protein: CASSQAEGSNQPQHF
CDR3 DNA: TGCGCCAGCAGCCAAGCAGAGGGTTCCAATCAGCCCCAGCATTTT

V gene: TRBV13
J gene: TRBJ1-2
D gene: TRBD1
clone size: few
CDR3 protein: CASSPGQIYGYTF
CDR3 DNA: TGTGCCAGCAGCCCGGGACAGATCTATGGCTACACCTTC